The T cell receptor (beta chain) described here comes from a study of shared clonotypes between healthy human individuals. Study findings and constraints: Generally, naive subsets came out with larger estimated richness than memory subsets.

On this clone itself: Antigen unknown.

The CDR3 spans 14 residues. CDR1 is SEHNR, CDR2 FQNEAQ, per germline (reference sequence). Trimming took off 5 bases at V and 6 bases at J, with 13 bases between the two ends. The table came from immunoSEQ multiplex PCR; TCRdb's copy has only in-frame clones and leaves some out. The table lists around 2.5 million clones, over 85% of them singletons. The sequencing sample was made of naive CD4+ T cells from PBMCs. Sample subset: CD45RA+ positively selected. This clonotype was sampled from a man between 18 and 29 years old in good health. Some clones in this sample may be carry-over from other donors' samples. The chain recombines TRBV7-9 with TRBJ1-4, with D tentatively TRBD1 (6 bases). For the CDR3, the DNA is TGTGCCAGCAGCCCTGACAGGCGGGATGAAAAACTGTTTTTT. It translates to CASSPDRRDEKLFF.